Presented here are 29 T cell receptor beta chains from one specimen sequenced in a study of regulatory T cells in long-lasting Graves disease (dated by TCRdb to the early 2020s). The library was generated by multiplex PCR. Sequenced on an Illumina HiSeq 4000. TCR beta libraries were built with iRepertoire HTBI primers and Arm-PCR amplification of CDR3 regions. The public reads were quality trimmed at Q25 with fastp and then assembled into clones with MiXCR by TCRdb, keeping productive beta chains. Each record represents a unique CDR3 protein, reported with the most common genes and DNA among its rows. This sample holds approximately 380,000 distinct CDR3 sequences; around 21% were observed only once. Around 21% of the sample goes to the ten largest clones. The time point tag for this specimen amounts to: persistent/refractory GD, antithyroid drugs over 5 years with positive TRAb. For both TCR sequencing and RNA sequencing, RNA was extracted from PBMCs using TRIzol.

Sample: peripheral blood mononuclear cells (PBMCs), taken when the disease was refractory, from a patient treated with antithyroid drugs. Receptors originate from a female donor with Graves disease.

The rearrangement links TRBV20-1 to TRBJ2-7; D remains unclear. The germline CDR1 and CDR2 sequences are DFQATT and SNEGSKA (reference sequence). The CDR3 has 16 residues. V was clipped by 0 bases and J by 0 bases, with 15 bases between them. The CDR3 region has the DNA TGCAGTGCTAGAGATCAAAAAACACCTAGCTCCTACGAGCAGTACTTC. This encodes CSARDQKTPSSYEQYF.

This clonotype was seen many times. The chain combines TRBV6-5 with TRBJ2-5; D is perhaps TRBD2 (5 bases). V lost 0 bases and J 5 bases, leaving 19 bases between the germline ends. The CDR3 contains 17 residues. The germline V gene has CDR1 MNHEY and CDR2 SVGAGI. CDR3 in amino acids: CASSYSPSRPATETQYF. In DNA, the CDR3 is TGTGCCAGCAGTTACTCTCCTAGCAGGCCGGCGACGGAGACCCAGTACTTC.

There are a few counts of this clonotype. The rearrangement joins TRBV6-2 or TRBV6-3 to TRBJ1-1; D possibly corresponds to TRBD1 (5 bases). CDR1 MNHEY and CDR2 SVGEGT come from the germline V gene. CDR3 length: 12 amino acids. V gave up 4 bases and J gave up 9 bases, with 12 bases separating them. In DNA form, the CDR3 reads TGTGCCAGCAGTTCCCGACAGTCTCAAGCTTTCTTT. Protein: CASSSRQSQAFF.

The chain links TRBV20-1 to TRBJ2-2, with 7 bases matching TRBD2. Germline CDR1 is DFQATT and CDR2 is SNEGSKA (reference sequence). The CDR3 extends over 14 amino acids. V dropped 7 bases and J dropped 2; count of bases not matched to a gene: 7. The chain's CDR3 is CSVPRDYNTGELFF. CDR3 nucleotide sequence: TGCAGTGTTCCGAGGGACTACAACACCGGGGAGCTGTTTTTT.

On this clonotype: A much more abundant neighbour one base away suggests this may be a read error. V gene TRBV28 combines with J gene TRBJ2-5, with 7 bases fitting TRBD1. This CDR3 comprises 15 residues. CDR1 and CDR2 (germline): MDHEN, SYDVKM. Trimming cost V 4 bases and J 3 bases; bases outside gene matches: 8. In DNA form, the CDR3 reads TGTGCCAGCAGTTCTAACAGGGGTGTAGAAGAGACCCAGTACTTC. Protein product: CASSSNRGVEETQYF.

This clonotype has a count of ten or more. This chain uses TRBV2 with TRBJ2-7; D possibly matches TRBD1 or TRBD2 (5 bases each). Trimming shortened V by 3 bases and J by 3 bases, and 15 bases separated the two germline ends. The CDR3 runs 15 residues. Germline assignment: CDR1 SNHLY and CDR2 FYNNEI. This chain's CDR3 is CASSDRADGGYEQYF. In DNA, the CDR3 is TGTGCCAGCAGTGATAGGGCCGATGGGGGCTACGAGCAGTACTTC.

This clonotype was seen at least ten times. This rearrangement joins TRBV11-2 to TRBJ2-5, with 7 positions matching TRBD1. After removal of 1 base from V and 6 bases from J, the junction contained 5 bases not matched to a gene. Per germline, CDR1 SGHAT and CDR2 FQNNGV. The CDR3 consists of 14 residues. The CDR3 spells CASSLVGGGQTQYF. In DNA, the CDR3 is TGTGCCAGCAGCTTAGTAGGGGGCGGTCAGACCCAGTACTTC.

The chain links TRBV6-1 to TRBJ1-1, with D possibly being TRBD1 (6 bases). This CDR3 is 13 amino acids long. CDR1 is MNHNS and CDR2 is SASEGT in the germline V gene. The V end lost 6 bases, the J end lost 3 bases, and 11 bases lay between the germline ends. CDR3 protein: CASRGTGYTEAFF. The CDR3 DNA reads TGTGCCAGCAGGGGAACAGGGTACACTGAAGCTTTCTTT.

The CDR3 here is CSVVWYSDSNEKLFF. The CDR3 DNA reads as TGCAGCGTTGTGTGGTACAGCGATTCTAATGAAAAACTGTTTTTT. This chain uses TRBV29-1 with TRBJ1-4, with D unclear. Germline assignment: CDR1 SQVTM and CDR2 ANQGSEA. V lost 4 bases and J 3 bases, leaving 15 bases between the germline ends. The CDR3 consists of 15 residues.

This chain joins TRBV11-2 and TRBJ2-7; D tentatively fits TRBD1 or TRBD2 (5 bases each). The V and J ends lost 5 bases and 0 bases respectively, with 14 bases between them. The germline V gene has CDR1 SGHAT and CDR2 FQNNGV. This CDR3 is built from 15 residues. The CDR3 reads CASSQQPGPSYEQYF. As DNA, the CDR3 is TGTGCCAGCAGCCAGCAACCGGGGCCCTCCTACGAGCAGTACTTC.

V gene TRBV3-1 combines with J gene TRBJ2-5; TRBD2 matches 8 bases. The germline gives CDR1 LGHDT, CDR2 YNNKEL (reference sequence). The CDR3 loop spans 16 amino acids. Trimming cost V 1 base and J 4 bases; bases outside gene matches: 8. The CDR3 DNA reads TGTGCCAGCAGCCAAGTTAGGTCGGGAGGGGGAGAGACCCAGTACTTC. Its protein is CASSQVRSGGGETQYF.

CDR3 loop: CASSQGRQGQFF. The CDR3 DNA follows: TGTGCCAGCAGCCAAGGTCGACAGGGGCAGTTCTTC. The chain recombines TRBV3-1 with TRBJ2-1, with 7 bases identical to TRBD1. V lost 1 base and J lost 12; bases outside the gene matches: 3. The CDR3 has 12 amino acids. The V gene's germline CDR1 is LGHDT and CDR2 YNNKEL (reference sequence).

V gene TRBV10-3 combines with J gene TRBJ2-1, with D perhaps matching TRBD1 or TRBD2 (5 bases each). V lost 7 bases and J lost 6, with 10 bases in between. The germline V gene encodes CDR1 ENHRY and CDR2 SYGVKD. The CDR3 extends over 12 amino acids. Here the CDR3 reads CAITPGSNEQFF. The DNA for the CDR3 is TGTGCCATCACTCCAGGGAGCAATGAGCAGTTCTTC.

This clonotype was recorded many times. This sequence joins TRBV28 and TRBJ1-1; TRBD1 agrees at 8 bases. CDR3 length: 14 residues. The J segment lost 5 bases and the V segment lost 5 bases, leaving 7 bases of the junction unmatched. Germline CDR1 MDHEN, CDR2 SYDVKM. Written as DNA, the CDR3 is TGTGCCAGCAGTCCGACAGGGGTTATGACTGAAGCTTTCTTT. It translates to CASSPTGVMTEAFF. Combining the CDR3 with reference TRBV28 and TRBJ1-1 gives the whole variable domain DVKVTQSSRYLVKRTGEKVFLECVQDMDHENMFWYRQDPGLGLRLIYFSYDVKMKEKGDIPEGYSVSREKKERFSLILESASTNQTSMYLCASSPTGVMTEAFFGQGTRLTVV.

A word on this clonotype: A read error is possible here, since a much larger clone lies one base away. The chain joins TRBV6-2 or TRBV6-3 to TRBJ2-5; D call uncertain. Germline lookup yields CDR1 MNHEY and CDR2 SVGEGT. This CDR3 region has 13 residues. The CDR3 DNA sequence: TGTGCCAGCAAGACTCTTAAACAAGAGGCCCAGTACTTC. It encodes CASKTLKQEAQYF.

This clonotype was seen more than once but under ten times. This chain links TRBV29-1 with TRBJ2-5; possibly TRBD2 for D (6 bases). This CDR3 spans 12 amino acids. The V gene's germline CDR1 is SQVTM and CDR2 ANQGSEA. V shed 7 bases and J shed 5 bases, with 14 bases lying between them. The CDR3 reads CSGLEGRETQYF. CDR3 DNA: TGCAGCGGCTTGGAGGGACGGGAGACCCAGTACTTC.

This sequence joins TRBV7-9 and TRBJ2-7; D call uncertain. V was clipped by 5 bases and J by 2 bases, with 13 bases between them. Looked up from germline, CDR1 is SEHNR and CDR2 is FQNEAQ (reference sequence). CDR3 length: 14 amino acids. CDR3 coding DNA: TGTGCCAGCAGCCACCAGCAGAACCCCTACGAGCAGTACTTC. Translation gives CASSHQQNPYEQYF.

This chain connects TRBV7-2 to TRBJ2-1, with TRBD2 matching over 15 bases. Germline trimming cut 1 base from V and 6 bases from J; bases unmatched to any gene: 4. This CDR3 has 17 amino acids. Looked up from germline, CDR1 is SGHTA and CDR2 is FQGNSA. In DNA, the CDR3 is TGTGCCAGCAGCTTAGTCGGGGGACTAGCGGGAGGCAATGAGCAGTTCTTC. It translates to CASSLVGGLAGGNEQFF.

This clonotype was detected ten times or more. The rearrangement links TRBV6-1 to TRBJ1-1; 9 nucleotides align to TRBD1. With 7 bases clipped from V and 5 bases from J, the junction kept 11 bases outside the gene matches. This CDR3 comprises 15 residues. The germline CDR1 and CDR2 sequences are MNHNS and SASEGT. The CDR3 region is CASNNRGTGHTEAFF. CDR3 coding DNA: TGTGCCAGCAACAATCGCGGGACAGGGCATACTGAAGCTTTCTTT.

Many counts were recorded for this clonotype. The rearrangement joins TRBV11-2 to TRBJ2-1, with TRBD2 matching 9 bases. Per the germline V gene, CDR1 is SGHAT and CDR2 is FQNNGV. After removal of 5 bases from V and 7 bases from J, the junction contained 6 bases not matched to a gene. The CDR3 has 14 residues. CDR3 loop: CASSLGLASNEQFF. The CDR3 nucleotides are TGTGCCAGCAGCCTCGGACTAGCGTCGAATGAGCAGTTCTTC.

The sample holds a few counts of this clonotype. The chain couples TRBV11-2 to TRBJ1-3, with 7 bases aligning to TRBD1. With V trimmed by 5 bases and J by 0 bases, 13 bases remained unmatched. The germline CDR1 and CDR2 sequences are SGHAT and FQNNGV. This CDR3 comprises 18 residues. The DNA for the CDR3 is TGTGCCAGCAGCCCCGTAGGTTTCAGGACAGGCTCTGGAAACACCATATATTTT. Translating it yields CASSPVGFRTGSGNTIYF.

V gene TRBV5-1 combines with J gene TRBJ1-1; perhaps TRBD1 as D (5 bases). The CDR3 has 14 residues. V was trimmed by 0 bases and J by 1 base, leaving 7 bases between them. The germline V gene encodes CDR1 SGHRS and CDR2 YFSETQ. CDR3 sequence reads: CASSLVTANTEAFF. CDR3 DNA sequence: TGCGCCAGCAGCTTGGTGACAGCGAACACTGAAGCTTTCTTT.

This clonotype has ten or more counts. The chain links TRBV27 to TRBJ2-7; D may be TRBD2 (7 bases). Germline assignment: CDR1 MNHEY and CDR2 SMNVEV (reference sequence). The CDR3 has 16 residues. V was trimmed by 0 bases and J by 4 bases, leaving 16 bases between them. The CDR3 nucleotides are TGTGCCAGCAGTTTATCGGAGGGGGGGGCTAAGTACGAGCAGTACTTC. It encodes CASSLSEGGAKYEQYF.

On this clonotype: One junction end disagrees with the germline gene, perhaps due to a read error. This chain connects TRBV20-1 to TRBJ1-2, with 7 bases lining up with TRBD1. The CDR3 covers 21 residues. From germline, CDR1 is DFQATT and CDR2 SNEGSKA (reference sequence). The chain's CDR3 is CSARGPGQPSGLYRANYGYSF. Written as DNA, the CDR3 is TGCAGTGCTAGAGGACCGGGACAGCCGAGTGGACTCTACAGAGCTAACTATGGCTACTCCTTC.

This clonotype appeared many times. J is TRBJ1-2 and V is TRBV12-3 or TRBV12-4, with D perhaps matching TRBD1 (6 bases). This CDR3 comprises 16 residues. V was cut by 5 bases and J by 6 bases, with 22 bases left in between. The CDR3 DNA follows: TGTGCCAGCAGTACAATCCCAACAGGGATGGGGGATGGCTACACCTTC. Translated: CASSTIPTGMGDGYTF.

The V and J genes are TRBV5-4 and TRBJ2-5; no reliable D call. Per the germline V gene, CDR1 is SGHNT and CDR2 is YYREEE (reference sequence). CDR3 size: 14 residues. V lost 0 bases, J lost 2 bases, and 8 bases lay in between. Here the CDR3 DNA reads TGTGCCAGCAGCTTGGAGTGGTCTCAAGAGACCCAGTACTTC. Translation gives CASSLEWSQETQYF.

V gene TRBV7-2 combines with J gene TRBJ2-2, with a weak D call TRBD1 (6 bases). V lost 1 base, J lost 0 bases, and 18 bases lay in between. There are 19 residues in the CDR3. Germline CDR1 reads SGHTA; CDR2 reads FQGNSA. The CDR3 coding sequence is TGTGCCAGCAGCTTAGTGGTTGGTGGACAGCCTGCGAACACCGGGGAGCTGTTTTTT. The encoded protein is CASSLVVGGQPANTGELFF.

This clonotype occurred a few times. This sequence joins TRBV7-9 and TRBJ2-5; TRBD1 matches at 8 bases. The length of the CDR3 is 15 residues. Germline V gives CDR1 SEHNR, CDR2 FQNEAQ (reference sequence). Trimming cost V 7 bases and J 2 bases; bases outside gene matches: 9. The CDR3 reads CASTPNRDRQETQYF. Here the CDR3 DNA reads TGTGCCAGCACCCCCAACCGGGACAGGCAAGAGACCCAGTACTTC.

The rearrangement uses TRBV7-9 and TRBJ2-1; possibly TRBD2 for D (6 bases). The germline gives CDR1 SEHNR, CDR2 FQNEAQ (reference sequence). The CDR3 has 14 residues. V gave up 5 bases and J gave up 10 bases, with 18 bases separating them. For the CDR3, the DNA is TGTGCCAGCAGCAACGGCCCTAGGAGCGGGGAGCAGTTCTTC. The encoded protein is CASSNGPRSGEQFF.